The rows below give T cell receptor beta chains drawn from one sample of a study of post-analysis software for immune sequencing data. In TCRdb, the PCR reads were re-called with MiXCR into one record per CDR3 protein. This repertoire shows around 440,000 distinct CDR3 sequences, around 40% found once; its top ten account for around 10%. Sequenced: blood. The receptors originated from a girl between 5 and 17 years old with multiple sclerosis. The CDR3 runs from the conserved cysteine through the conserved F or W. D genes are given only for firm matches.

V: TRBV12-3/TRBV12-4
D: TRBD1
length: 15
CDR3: CASSHNDRVQETQYF

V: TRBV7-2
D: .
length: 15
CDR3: CASSRTPQANYGYTF

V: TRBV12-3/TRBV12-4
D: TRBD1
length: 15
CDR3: CASSASGTENQPQHF

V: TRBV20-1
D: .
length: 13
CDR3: CSARGTAKNIQYF

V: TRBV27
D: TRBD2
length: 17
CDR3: CASSLKRTSGSTNEQFF

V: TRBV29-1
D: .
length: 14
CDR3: CSVDPPGGNYGYTF

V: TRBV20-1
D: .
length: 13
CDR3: CSARDGPLNAQYF

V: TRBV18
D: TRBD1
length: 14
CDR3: CASSPRDSHGEQFF

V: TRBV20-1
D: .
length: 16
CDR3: CSARDPVHSGSYEQYF

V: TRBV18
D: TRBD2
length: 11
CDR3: CASSPGEGQYF

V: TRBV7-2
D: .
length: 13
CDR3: CASSFPSGATQYF

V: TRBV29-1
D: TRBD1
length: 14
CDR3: CSVAGTGLTDTQYF

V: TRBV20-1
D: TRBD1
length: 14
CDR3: CSADRQGPTDTQYF

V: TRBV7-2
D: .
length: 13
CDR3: CASSSPLLNEQFF

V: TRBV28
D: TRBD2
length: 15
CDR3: CASSFGGEARNEQFF

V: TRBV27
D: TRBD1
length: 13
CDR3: CASRPGQGDEQYF

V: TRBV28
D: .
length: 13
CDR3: CAREYRRNQPQHF

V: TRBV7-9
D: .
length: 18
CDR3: CASSLAKGLDPGKQPQHF

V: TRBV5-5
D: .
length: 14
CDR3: CASSTGAGPTEAFF

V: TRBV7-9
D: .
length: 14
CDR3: CANSSATGSYEQYF

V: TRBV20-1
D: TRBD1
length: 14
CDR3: CSAPTGRGSYEQYF

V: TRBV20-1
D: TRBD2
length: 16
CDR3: CSALGLAPRGYNEQYF

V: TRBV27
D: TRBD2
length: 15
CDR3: CASSLFAGAIDTQYF

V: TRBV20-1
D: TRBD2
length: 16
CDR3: CSARGGGLAGEETQYF

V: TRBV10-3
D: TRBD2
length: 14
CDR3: CAISESGTINEQFF

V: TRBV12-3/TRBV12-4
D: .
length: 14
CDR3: CASSPWAGDYEQYF

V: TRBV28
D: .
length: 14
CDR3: CASSLMGRGYGYTF

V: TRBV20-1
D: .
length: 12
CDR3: CSARDYKYEQYF

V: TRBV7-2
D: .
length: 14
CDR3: CASRRDVLAYEQYF

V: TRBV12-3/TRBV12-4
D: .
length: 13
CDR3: CASSAAPNYGYTF

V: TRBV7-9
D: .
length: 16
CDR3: CASSLGSVYHSYEQYF

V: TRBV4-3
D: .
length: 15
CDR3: CASSQDRAGRKTQYF

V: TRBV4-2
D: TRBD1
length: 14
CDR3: CASSPSDREDTQYF

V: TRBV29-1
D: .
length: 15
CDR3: CSVEGLGIYRNEQFF

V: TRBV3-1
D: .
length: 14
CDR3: CASSQAGLNYGYTF

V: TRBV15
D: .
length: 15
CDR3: CATSPHQGSTDTQYF